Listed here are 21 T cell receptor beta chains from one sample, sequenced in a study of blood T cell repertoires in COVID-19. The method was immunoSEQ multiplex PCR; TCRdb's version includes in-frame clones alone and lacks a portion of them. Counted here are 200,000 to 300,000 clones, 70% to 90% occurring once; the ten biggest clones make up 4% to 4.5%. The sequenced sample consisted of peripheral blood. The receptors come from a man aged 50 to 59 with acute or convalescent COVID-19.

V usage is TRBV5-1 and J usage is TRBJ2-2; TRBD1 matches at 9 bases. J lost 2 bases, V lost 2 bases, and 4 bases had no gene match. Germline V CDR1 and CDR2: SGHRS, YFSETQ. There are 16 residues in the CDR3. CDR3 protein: CASSLRTGVNTGELFF. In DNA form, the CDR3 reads TGCGCCAGCAGCTTACGGACAGGGGTTAACACCGGGGAGCTGTTTTTT. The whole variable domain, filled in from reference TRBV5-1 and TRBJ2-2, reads KAGVTQTPRYLIKTRGQQVTLSCSPISGHRSVSWYQQTPGQGLQFLFEYFSETQRNKGNFPGRFSGRQFSNSRSEMNVSTLELGDSALYLCASSLRTGVNTGELFFGEGSRLTVL.

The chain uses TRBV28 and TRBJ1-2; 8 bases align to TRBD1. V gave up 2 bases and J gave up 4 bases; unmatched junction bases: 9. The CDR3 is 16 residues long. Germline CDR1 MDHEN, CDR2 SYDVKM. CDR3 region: CASSLVGTGPSYGYTF. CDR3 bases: TGTGCCAGCAGTTTAGTTGGGACAGGTCCCTCCTATGGCTACACCTTC.

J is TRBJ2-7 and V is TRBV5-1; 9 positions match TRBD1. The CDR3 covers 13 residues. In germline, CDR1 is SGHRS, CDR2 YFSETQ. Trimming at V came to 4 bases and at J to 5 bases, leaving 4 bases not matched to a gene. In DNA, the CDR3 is TGCGCCAGCAGCCGGACAGGGGTGGACGAGCAGTACTTC. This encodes CASSRTGVDEQYF.

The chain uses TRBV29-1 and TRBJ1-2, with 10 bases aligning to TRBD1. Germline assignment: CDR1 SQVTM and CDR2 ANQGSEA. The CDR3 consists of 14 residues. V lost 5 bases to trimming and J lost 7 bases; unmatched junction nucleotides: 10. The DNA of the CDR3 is TGCAGCGTTTCCCCCGGGACAGGGGCTTTTGGCTACACCTTC. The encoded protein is CSVSPGTGAFGYTF.

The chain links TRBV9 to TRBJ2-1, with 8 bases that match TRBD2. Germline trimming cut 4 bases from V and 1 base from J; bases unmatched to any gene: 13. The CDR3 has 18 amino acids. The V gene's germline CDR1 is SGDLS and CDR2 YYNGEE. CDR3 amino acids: CASSKQRAGLGSYNEQFF. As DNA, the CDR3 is TGTGCCAGCAGCAAGCAGAGGGCGGGACTAGGTTCCTACAATGAGCAGTTCTTC.

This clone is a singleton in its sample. The CDR3 DNA reads TGTGCCAGTAGTATATTGGACACCTACGAGCAGTACTTC. This encodes CASSILDTYEQYF. The chain employs TRBV19 and TRBJ2-7, with D tentatively TRBD1 (5 bases). Germline CDR1 reads LNHDA; CDR2 reads SQIVND (reference sequence). CDR3 length: 13 amino acids. V lost 2 bases to trimming and J lost 2 bases, with 7 bases between them.

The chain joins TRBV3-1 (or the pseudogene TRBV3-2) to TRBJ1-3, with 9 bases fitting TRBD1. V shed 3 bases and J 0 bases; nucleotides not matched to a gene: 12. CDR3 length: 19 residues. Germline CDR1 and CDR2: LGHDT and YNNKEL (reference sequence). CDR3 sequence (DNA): TGTGCCAGCAGCCATGCCAGGCCCGGGACAGGGAGCTCTGGAAACACCATATATTTT. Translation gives CASSHARPGTGSSGNTIYF.

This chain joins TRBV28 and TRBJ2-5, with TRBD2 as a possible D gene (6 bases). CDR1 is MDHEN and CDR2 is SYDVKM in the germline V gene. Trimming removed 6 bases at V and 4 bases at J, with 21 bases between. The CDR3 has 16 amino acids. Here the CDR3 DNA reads TGTGCCAGCAGACCCTACCCCCTCGGGGGAGGAGAGACCCAGTACTTC. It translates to CASRPYPLGGGETQYF. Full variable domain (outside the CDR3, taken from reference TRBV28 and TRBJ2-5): DVKVTQSSRYLVKRTGEKVFLECVQDMDHENMFWYRQDPGLGLRLIYFSYDVKMKEKGDIPEGYSVSREKKERFSLILESASTNQTSMYLCASRPYPLGGGETQYFGPGTRLLVL.

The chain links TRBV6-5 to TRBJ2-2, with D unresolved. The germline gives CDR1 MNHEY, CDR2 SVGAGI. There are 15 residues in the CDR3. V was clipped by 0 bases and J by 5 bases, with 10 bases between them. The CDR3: CASSYSITVTGELFF. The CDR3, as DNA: TGTGCCAGCAGTTACTCGATTACGGTTACCGGGGAGCTGTTTTTT.

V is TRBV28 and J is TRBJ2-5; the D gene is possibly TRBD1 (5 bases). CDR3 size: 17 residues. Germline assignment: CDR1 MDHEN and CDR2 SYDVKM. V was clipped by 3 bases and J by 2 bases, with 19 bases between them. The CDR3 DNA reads TGTGCCAGCAGTTTCCCCAGGGCCTCAGATTATCAAGAGACCCAGTACTTC. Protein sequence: CASSFPRASDYQETQYF.

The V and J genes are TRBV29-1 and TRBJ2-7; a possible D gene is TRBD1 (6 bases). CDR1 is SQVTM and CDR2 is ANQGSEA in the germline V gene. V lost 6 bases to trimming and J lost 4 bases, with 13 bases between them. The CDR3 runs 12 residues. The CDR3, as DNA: TGCAGCGTCGGAGACAGGCGGTACGAGCAGTACTTC. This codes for CSVGDRRYEQYF.

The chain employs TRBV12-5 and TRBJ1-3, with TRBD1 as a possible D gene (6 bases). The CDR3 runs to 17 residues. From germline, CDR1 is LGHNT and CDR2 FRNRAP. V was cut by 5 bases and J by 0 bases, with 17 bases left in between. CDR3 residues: CASGPTTGSYSGNTIYF. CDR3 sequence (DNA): TGTGCTAGTGGTCCGACGACAGGTTCTTACTCTGGAAACACCATATATTTT.

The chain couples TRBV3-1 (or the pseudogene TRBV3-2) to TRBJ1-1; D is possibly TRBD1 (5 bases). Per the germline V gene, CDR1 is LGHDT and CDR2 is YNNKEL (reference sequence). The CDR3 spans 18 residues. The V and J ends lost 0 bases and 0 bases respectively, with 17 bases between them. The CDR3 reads CASSQDPGGRGMNTEAFF. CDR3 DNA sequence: TGTGCCAGCAGCCAAGATCCTGGGGGGAGGGGTATGAACACTGAAGCTTTCTTT.

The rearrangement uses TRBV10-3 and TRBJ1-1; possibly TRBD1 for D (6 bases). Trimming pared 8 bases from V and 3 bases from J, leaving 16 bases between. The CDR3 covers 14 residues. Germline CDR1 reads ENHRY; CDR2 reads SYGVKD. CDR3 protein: CAIYDGQGYTEAFF. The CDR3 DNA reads TGTGCCATCTATGATGGGCAGGGGTACACTGAAGCTTTCTTT.

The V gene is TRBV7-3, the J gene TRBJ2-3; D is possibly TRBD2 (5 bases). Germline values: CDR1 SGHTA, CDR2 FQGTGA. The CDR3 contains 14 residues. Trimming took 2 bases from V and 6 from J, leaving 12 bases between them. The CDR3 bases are TGTGCCAGCAGCTTAGGAACGGGGTGGGATACGCAGTATTTT. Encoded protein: CASSLGTGWDTQYF.

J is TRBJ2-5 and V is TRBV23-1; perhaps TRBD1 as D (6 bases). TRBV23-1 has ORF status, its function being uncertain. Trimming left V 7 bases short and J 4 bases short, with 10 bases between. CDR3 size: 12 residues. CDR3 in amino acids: CASMNRVETQYF. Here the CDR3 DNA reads TGCGCCAGCATGAACAGGGTAGAGACCCAGTACTTC.

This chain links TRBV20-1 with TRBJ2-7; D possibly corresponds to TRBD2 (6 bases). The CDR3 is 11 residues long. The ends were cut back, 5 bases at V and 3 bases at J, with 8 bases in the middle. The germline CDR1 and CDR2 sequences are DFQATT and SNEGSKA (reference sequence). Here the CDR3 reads CSARLVYEQYF. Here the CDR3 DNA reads TGCAGTGCTCGACTAGTCTACGAGCAGTACTTC.

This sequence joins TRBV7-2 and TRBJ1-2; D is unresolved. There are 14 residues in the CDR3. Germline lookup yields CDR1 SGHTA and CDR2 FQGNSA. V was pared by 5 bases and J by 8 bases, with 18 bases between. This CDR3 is CASSLRGSGSGYTF. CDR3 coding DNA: TGTGCCAGCAGCCTTCGTGGGAGTGGGAGCGGCTACACCTTC.

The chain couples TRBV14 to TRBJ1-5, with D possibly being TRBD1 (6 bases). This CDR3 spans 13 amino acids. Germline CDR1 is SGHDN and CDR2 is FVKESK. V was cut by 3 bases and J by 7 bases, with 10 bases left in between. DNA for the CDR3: TGTGCCAGCAGCCAGGGACACGGCCAGCCCCAGCATTTT. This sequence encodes CASSQGHGQPQHF.

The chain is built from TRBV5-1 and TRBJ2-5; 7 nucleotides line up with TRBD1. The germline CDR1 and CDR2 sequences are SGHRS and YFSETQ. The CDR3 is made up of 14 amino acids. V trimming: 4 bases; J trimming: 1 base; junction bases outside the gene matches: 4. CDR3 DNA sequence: TGCGCCAGCAGCCCCAGGACAGGCCAAGAGACCCAGTACTTC. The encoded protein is CASSPRTGQETQYF. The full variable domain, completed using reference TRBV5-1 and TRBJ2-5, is KAGVTQTPRYLIKTRGQQVTLSCSPISGHRSVSWYQQTPGQGLQFLFEYFSETQRNKGNFPGRFSGRQFSNSRSEMNVSTLELGDSALYLCASSPRTGQETQYFGPGTRLLVL.

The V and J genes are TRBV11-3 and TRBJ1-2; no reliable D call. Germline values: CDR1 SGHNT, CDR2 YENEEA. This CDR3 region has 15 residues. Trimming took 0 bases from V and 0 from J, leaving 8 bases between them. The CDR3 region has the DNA TGTGCCAGCAGCTTAGAACCGCCGGCTAACTATGGCTACACCTTC. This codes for CASSLEPPANYGYTF.